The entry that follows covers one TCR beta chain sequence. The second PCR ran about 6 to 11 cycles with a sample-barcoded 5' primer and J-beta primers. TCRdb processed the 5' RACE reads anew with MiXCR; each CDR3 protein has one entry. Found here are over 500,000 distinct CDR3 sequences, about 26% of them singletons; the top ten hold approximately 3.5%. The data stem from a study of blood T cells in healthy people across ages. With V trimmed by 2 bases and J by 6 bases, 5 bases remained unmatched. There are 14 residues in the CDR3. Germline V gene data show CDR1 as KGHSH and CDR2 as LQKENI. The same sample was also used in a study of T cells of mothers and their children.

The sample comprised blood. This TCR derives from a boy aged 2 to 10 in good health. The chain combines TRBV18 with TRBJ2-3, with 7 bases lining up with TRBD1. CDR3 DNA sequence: TGTGCCAGCTCACCAAAGGGGGCGGTTGATACGCAGTATTTT. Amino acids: CASSPKGAVDTQYF.